These 27 T cell receptor beta chains originate from one sample sequenced in a study of blood T cell repertoires in COVID-19. Here immunoSEQ multiplex PCR was the method, and the copy in TCRdb shows in-frame clones only, minus some. This sample has about 89,000 clones, with 90% to 95% found just once. The specimen sequenced was peripheral blood. These receptors all stem from a human donor with active COVID-19. The donor label of this sample is uncertain.

The V and J genes are TRBV11-2 and TRBJ2-6; possibly TRBD1 for D (5 bases). Looked up from germline, CDR1 is SGHAT and CDR2 is FQNNGV. The CDR3 has 16 residues. The V end was cut by 0 bases, the J end by 2 bases, with 8 bases between. As DNA, the CDR3 is TGTGCCAGCAGCTTAGATCGCAGGGCTGGGGCCAACGTCCTGACTTTC. Its protein is CASSLDRRAGANVLTF.

The rearrangement links TRBV7-2 to TRBJ1-2, with a possible D match to TRBD1 (6 bases). Germline loops: CDR1 SGHTA, CDR2 FQGNSA. V dropped 7 bases and J dropped 8 bases, with 17 bases sitting between them. The CDR3 covers 13 residues. The CDR3 DNA reads as TGTGCCAGCACCAGAACAGGGTTGTTCGGCTACACCTTC. Its translation is CASTRTGLFGYTF.

The CDR3 spells CASRGTGPGNTIYF. Here the CDR3 DNA reads TGTGCCAGCAGAGGAACAGGGCCTGGAAACACCATATATTTT. The chain employs TRBV9 and TRBJ1-3; perhaps TRBD1 as D (6 bases). Germline lookup yields CDR1 SGDLS and CDR2 YYNGEE. Trimming stripped 5 bases from V and 2 bases from J, with 11 bases between. The CDR3 runs to 14 residues.

The chain is built from TRBV5-6 and TRBJ2-3; 14 bases are a match to TRBD2. CDR1 is SGHDT and CDR2 is YYEEEE in the germline V gene. With 4 bases clipped from V and 5 bases from J, the junction kept 9 bases outside the gene matches. This CDR3 spans 17 amino acids. The CDR3 coding sequence is TGTGCCAGCAGCGAGACGGGACTAGCGGGAGTGGGAGATACGCAGTATTTT. Residues: CASSETGLAGVGDTQYF. The full variable domain, with the rest looked up from reference TRBV5-6 and TRBJ2-3, is DAGVTQSPTHLIKTRGQQVTLRCSPKSGHDTVSWYQQALGQGPQFIFQYYEEEERQRGNFPDRFSGHQFPNYSSELNVNALLLGDSALYLCASSETGLAGVGDTQYFGPGTRLTVL.

The CDR3 loop is CASSYSSMNTEAFF. CDR3 DNA sequence: TGTGCCAGCAGTTACTCTAGTATGAACACTGAAGCTTTCTTT. The V call is TRBV6-5, the J call TRBJ1-1; D uncertain. The V end was cut by 0 bases, the J end by 0 bases, with 5 bases between. This CDR3 region has 14 residues. Germline CDR1 MNHEY, CDR2 SVGAGI.

The rearrangement links TRBV11-2 to TRBJ1-5; 7 nucleotides match TRBD1. Germline trimming cut 1 base from V and 3 bases from J; bases unmatched to any gene: 6. There are 16 residues in the CDR3. Germline-derived CDR1 and CDR2 are SGHAT and FQNNGV. The DNA of the CDR3 is TGTGCCAGCAGCTTAGGGGCAGGGGGTTCCAATCAGCCCCAGCATTTT. The encoded protein is CASSLGAGGSNQPQHF.

The rearrangement uses TRBV27 and TRBJ2-2, with D possibly being TRBD2 (5 bases). The CDR3 loop spans 16 amino acids. Germline V lookup: CDR1 MNHEY, CDR2 SMNVEV (reference sequence). The V gene lost 4 bases and the J gene lost 4 bases, with 16 bases spanning the gap. The CDR3 DNA sequence: TGTGCCAGCAGTTCCCCACTAGGCGGTTTCACCGGGGAGCTGTTTTTT. This translates into CASSSPLGGFTGELFF.

DNA for the CDR3: TGTGCCAGCAGTTCGGGACAACTATTTAGGGAGCAGTACTTC. This encodes CASSSGQLFREQYF. V usage is TRBV6-5 and J usage is TRBJ2-7; a possible D gene is TRBD1 (6 bases). The CDR3 totals 14 residues. V was clipped by 4 bases and J by 7 bases, with 17 bases between them. From germline, CDR1 is MNHEY and CDR2 SVGAGI.

This rearrangement joins TRBV5-4 to TRBJ2-7; D might be TRBD2 (5 bases). The CDR3 is made up of 14 amino acids. V dropped 1 base and J dropped 4 bases, with 12 bases sitting between them. CDR1 and CDR2 from the germline V gene are SGHNT and YYREEE (reference sequence). The CDR3 region is CASSLSGIGYEQYF. The CDR3 region has the DNA TGTGCCAGCAGCTTGTCCGGGATCGGGTACGAGCAGTACTTC.

The V and J genes are TRBV9 and TRBJ2-5, with D maybe TRBD2 (5 bases). Germline V lookup: CDR1 SGDLS, CDR2 YYNGEE. The CDR3 has 14 residues. V lost 0 bases and J lost 1, with 7 bases in between. The CDR3 nucleotides are TGTGCCAGCAGCGTAGCTAGCTTCCAAGAGACCCAGTACTTC. Translated, it gives CASSVASFQETQYF.

V is TRBV7-8 and J is TRBJ2-1, with 7 bases aligning to TRBD2. Trimming at V came to 5 bases and at J to 4 bases, leaving 11 bases not matched to a gene. Germline V gives CDR1 SGHVS, CDR2 FQNEAQ. The CDR3 length is 16 residues. Here the CDR3 DNA reads TGTGCCAGCAGCCCCACCGGGACTACCAGATACAATGAGCAGTTCTTC. Protein product: CASSPTGTTRYNEQFF.

The gene calls are TRBV27 and TRBJ1-2; 8 positions match TRBD1. The germline gives CDR1 MNHEY, CDR2 SMNVEV (reference sequence). Unmatched junction bases numbered 7, after V lost 3 bases and J lost 7 bases. This CDR3 has 14 residues. For the CDR3, the DNA is TGTGCCAGCAGTTTTCTCCAGGGGGCAACTGGCTACACCTTC. It codes for CASSFLQGATGYTF.

This clone was seen a few times. V and J are TRBV19 and TRBJ2-7; 7 bases align to TRBD1. Germline assignment: CDR1 LNHDA and CDR2 SQIVND (reference sequence). Germline trimming cut 5 bases from V and 6 bases from J; bases unmatched to any gene: 7. The CDR3 runs 13 residues. The CDR3 sequence: CASSPSTGFEQYF. For the CDR3, the DNA is TGTGCCAGTAGTCCTTCGACAGGGTTCGAGCAGTACTTC.

This clone came up once. This chain connects TRBV21-1 to TRBJ1-1. TRBV21-1 is designated a pseudogene. The CDR3 length is 16 residues. The CDR3 DNA follows: TGTGCCAGCAGCCCCCCCTCAGCTCCTAGGAACACTGAAGCTTTCTTT. It specifies CASSPPSAPRNTEAFF.

The CDR3: CASTHRGMGTEAFF. CDR3 DNA sequence: TGTGCCAGCACCCACAGGGGAATGGGCACTGAAGCTTTCTTT. The chain employs TRBV28 and TRBJ1-1, with TRBD1 matching 7 bases. The CDR3 sequence is 14 residues long. The junction had 9 bases not matched to a gene; V was cut back by 7 bases and J by 4 bases. Germline V CDR1 and CDR2: MDHEN, SYDVKM.

V gene TRBV5-6 combines with J gene TRBJ1-2; 7 bases map to TRBD1. CDR1 SGHDT and CDR2 YYEEEE come from the germline V gene. After removal of 1 base from V and 5 bases from J, the junction contained 11 bases not matched to a gene. There are 16 residues in the CDR3. The CDR3: CASSLRTGAPPYGYTF. The CDR3 bases are TGTGCCAGCAGCTTGAGGACAGGTGCCCCACCTTATGGCTACACCTTC.

DNA of the CDR3: TGTGCCAGCAGCCCTCGGGGAAGGGCTGGAGATACGCAGTATTTT. Protein product: CASSPRGRAGDTQYF. The V and J genes are TRBV11-3 and TRBJ2-3; tentatively, D is TRBD2 (5 bases). This CDR3 has 15 amino acids. Germline values: CDR1 SGHNT, CDR2 YENEEA. V was cut by 5 bases and J by 5 bases, with 17 bases left in between. Full variable domain (remainder filled in from reference TRBV11-3 and TRBJ2-3): EAGVVQSPRYKIIEKKQPVAFWCNPISGHNTLYWYLQNLGQGPELLIRYENEEAVDDSQLPKDRFSAERLKGVDSTLKIQPAELGDSAVYLCASSPRGRAGDTQYFGPGTRLTVL.

V and J are TRBV6-5 and TRBJ1-4; D is unresolved. The CDR3 has 12 amino acids. Trimming took 5 bases from V and 8 from J, leaving 9 bases between them. CDR1 and CDR2 from the germline V gene are MNHEY and SVGAGI. CDR3 DNA: TGTGCCAGCAGTACGGGGAGCGAAAAACTGTTTTTT. Translation: CASSTGSEKLFF.

This sequence joins TRBV29-1 and TRBJ1-5, with TRBD1 as a possible D gene (6 bases). V was shortened by 0 bases and J by 1 base, with 13 bases between the two germline ends. Germline V gene lookup returns CDR1 SQVTM and CDR2 ANQGSEA. CDR3 length: 16 amino acids. The CDR3 sequence is CSVEEPGTSSNQPQHF. CDR3 bases: TGCAGCGTTGAAGAACCCGGGACATCGAGCAATCAGCCCCAGCATTTT.

In nucleotides, the CDR3 is TGTGCCAGCAGCTTGGGTGCCCCCCGGACAGCTCTATACAATGAGCAGTTCTTC. This sequence encodes CASSLGAPRTALYNEQFF. The chain has TRBV5-5 and TRBJ2-1, with a tentative D call TRBD1 (6 bases). CDR1 SGHKS and CDR2 YYEKEE come from the germline V gene (reference sequence). The CDR3 has 18 residues. The V gene lost 0 bases and the J gene lost 4 bases, with 20 bases spanning the gap.

The chain links TRBV24-1 to TRBJ2-3; possible D gene TRBD1, 5 bases. The CDR3 contains 15 residues. Trimming cost V 5 bases and J 1 base, with 12 bases left between them. The germline V gene encodes CDR1 KGHDR and CDR2 SFDVKD. CDR3 loop: CATSVLGECTDTQYF. The CDR3 DNA is TGTGCCACCAGTGTGCTAGGGGAATGCACAGATACGCAGTATTTT.

The gene calls are TRBV12-5 and TRBJ2-2; 9 bases agree with TRBD1. CDR1 LGHNT and CDR2 FRNRAP come from the germline V gene. The ends lost 1 base at V and 6 bases at J; junction bases unmatched: 3. The CDR3 covers 15 residues. CDR3 nucleotide sequence: TGTGCTAGTGGTTTGGGACAGGGGGTAGCCGGGGAGCTGTTTTTT. It is translated as CASGLGQGVAGELFF.

In its sample, this clone was seen a few times. As DNA, the CDR3 is TGTGCCAGCAGCTTGGGACACGTAAATCAAGAGACCCAGTACTTC. Translated: CASSLGHVNQETQYF. The V and J genes are TRBV5-4 and TRBJ2-5; D is ambiguous. CDR3 size: 15 residues. V lost 0 bases and J 2 bases, leaving 11 bases between the germline ends. Germline V lookup: CDR1 SGHNT, CDR2 YYREEE (reference sequence).

J is TRBJ2-3 and V is TRBV15; no firm D call. CDR3 size: 14 residues. The ends were cut back, 6 bases at V and 3 bases at J, with 13 bases in the middle. Germline-derived CDR1 and CDR2 are LNHNV and YYDKDF (reference sequence). CDR3 protein: CATRAPTGTDTQYF. CDR3 sequence (DNA): TGTGCCACCAGGGCCCCCACCGGGACAGATACGCAGTATTTT.

The chain carries TRBV5-5 and TRBJ2-7; D is unresolved. Trimming pared 5 bases from V and 4 bases from J, leaving 19 bases between. This CDR3 has 15 residues. Germline CDR1 SGHKS, CDR2 YYEKEE (reference sequence). CDR3 residues: CASRNLQPGRYEQYF. CDR3 coding DNA: TGTGCCAGCAGAAACCTCCAGCCAGGCCGATACGAGCAGTACTTC.

The CDR3: CASRIATGGAYEQYF. The CDR3 DNA sequence: TGTGCCAGCAGGATTGCAACAGGGGGGGCCTACGAGCAGTACTTC. This chain uses TRBV27 with TRBJ2-7; D might be TRBD1 (8 bases). The germline V gene encodes CDR1 MNHEY and CDR2 SMNVEV (reference sequence). Trimming took off 6 bases at V and 2 bases at J, with 17 bases between the two ends. This CDR3 is 15 amino acids long.

This clone showed up just a few times. The rearrangement uses TRBV5-1 and TRBJ1-1, with D perhaps matching TRBD1 (5 bases). The length of the CDR3 is 15 residues. V lost 4 bases and J 0 bases, leaving 13 bases between the germline ends. CDR1 and CDR2 (germline): SGHRS, YFSETQ. CDR3 coding DNA: TGCGCCAGCAGCATACAAGGGGTGCTGAACACTGAAGCTTTCTTT. Translated, it gives CASSIQGVLNTEAFF.